This T cell receptor (beta chain) was identified in a study of sequential checkpoint blockade in melanoma. Background on the study: Randomization was 1:1 between first-line nivolumab→ipilimumab and ipilimumab→nivolumab. Maintenance nivolumab came after either treatment sequence.

In this sample, this clone turned up a few times. TCRdb's copy holds only in-frame clones and misses some; the assay was immunoSEQ multiplex PCR. The sample includes 15,000 to 20,000 clones, roughly three quarters of them seen just once. Documented treatment: randomized to nivolumab then ipilimumab (arm A) or the reverse (arm B). No patient had prior DNA-damaging chemotherapy. From thawed PBMCs, live CD3+CD8+ cells negative for CD19 and CD56 were sorted. The sequences come from CD8+ T cells sorted from blood (inferred from file names), collected from a patient given nivolumab and ipilimumab in sequence. This clonotype originated in a human donor with melanoma.

The CDR3 DNA follows: TGTGCCAGCAGCCCACCAGGAGGCGGCAATCAGCCCCAGCATTTT. This translates into CASSPPGGGNQPQHF. J is TRBJ1-5 and V is TRBV7-9, with D unresolved. Germline V gene data show CDR1 as SEHNR and CDR2 as FQNEAQ (reference sequence). The CDR3 spans 15 residues. The germline V and J ends were trimmed by 5 bases and 2 bases, with 13 bases remaining between them.